The TCR beta chain described here comes from a study of radiotherapy plus CTLA-4 blockade in lung cancer. For the study at large: Objective responses occurred in about a sixth of patients; 31% had disease control. Whole-study findings and limits: Following radiotherapy plus ipilimumab, tumor-derived TCR clones expanded in the blood. Interferon-beta and early blood T cell clone dynamics reportedly predicted response best.

Ipilimumab-mediated CTLA-4 blockade plus focal radiation was given to patients having chemo-refractory metastatic non-small-cell lung cancer. On this clone itself: What it recognizes is unknown.

Germline CDR1 and CDR2: ENHRY and SYGVKD. V trimming: 10 bases; J trimming: 3 bases; junction bases outside the gene matches: 11. This CDR3 region has 15 residues. TCRdb keeps only in-frame clones here, not all; method: immunoSEQ multiplex PCR. The table lists tens of thousands of clones, about 78% of them singletons. The genes are TRBV10-3 and TRBJ2-1; 8 bases map to TRBD2. The sequences come from peripheral blood, collected from a patient treated with radiotherapy plus ipilimumab. The receptor was derived from a human donor with non-small cell lung cancer that progressed on radiotherapy plus ipilimumab. The CDR3 nucleotides are TGTGCCACCCTAGCTGAGCGGGAGTACTACAATGAGCAGTTCTTC. This encodes CATLAEREYYNEQFF.